The clone carrying this T cell receptor beta chain has only one observation. The length of the CDR3 is 15 residues. Germline V gene data show CDR1 as LGHDT and CDR2 as YNNKEL (reference sequence). Trimming shortened V by 4 bases and J by 7 bases, and 16 bases separated the two germline ends. Per the authors' pipeline: The authors estimated nucleated cell counts from reference gene primer amplification. TCRdb keeps only in-frame clones here, not all; method: immunoSEQ multiplex PCR. V and J calls and clone size come straight from that table; D and trimming were deduced from the DNA. The top ten hold 7% to 10% of the sample, which has about 150,000 clones, 85% seen once. The data belong to a study of blood T cell repertoires in COVID-19. During active infection, Seattle patients enrolled and were then monitored through disease.

The chain recombines TRBV3-1 (or the pseudogene TRBV3-2) with TRBJ1-4; D may be TRBD1 (5 bases). This clonotype was sampled from an older woman with COVID-19, enrolled during active disease. Sequenced input: peripheral blood. CDR3 region: CASSPLVGRGEKLFF. Here the CDR3 DNA reads TGTGCCAGCAGCCCGCTTGTGGGGCGCGGTGAAAAACTGTTTTTT.